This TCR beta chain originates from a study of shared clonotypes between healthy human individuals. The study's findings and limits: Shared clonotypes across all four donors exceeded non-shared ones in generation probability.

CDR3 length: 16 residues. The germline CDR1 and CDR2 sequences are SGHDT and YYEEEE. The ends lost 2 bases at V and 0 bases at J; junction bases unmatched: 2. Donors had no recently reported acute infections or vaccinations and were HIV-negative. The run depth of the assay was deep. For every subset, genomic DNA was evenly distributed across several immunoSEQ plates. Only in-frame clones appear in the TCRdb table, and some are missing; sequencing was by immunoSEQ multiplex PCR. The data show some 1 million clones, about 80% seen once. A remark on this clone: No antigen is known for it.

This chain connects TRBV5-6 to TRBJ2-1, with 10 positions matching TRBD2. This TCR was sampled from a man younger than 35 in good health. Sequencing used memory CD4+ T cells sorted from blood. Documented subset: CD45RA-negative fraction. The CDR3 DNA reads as TGTGCCAGCAGCTTCCTAGCGGGAGACTCCTACAATGAGCAGTTCTTC. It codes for CASSFLAGDSYNEQFF.